A single sample is the source of the 19 T cell receptor beta chains below, sequenced in a study of T cell repertoires in aging, cancer and after chemotherapy. Rearranged V-D-J TRB sequences were amplified with a mixed TRB-A/B primer pool. TCRdb reprocessed the multiplex PCR reads with MiXCR, giving one entry per CDR3 protein. Of several thousand distinct CDR3 sequences in the sample, around 50% are singletons; the top ten hold 3.5% to 4%. The template was genomic DNA from peripheral blood, not RNA. What was sequenced was blood. These receptors all stem from a human donor with a solid tumor.

V usage is TRBV7-9 and J usage is TRBJ2-7; a possible D gene is TRBD1 (6 bases). Germline CDR1 SEHNR, CDR2 FQNEAQ (reference sequence). Trimming cost V 8 bases and J 2 bases, with 13 bases left between them. This CDR3 has 13 residues. DNA for the CDR3: TGTGCCAGCGGTGCAGGGGACGCCTACGAGCAGTACTTC. Protein: CASGAGDAYEQYF. Supplemented by reference TRBV7-9 and TRBJ2-7, the full variable domain reads DTGVSQNPRHKITKRGQNVTFRCDPISEHNRLYWYRQTLGQGPEFLTYFQNEAQLEKSRLLSDRFSAERPKGSFSTLEIQRTEQGDSAMYLCASGAGDAYEQYFGPGTRLTVT.

This clonotype was found a few times. The chain carries TRBV5-5 and TRBJ1-1; TRBD1 might be the D (6 bases). This CDR3 contains 14 residues. Germline V CDR1 and CDR2: SGHKS, YYEKEE (reference sequence). Trimming removed 0 bases at V and 2 bases at J, with 8 bases between. DNA of the CDR3: TGTGCCAGCAGCTTGGGGACAGTAAACACTGAAGCTTTCTTT. This gives the protein CASSLGTVNTEAFF.

This clonotype came up a few times. Sequence at one end of the junction differs from germline and may be a read error. V is TRBV7-9 and J is TRBJ2-7, with 7 positions matching TRBD1. Germline-derived CDR1 and CDR2 are SEHNR and FQNEAQ (reference sequence). This CDR3 has 11 amino acids. The CDR3 here is CASSLPTGMDF. CDR3 nucleotide sequence: TGTGCCAGCAGCTTGCCGACAGGGATGGACTTC.

The chain carries TRBV20-1 and TRBJ1-2, with 8 bases fitting TRBD1. J was trimmed by 4 bases and V by 3 bases; bases with no gene match: 7. Germline CDR1 is DFQATT and CDR2 is SNEGSKA (reference sequence). The CDR3 spans 14 residues. CDR3 loop: CSASLGQGAYGYTF. The DNA of the CDR3 is TGCAGTGCTAGTTTGGGGCAGGGGGCCTATGGCTACACCTTC.

This CDR3 reads CASSVGVEGEQYF. CDR3 coding DNA: TGTGCCAGCAGTGTTGGGGTGGAGGGCGAGCAGTACTTC. The V call is TRBV6-4, the J call TRBJ2-7, with D perhaps TRBD2 (6 bases). The CDR3 runs 13 residues. Trimming removed 4 bases at V and 6 bases at J, with 13 bases between. The germline gives CDR1 MRHNA, CDR2 SNTAGT.

This clonotype has only a few counts. J is TRBJ2-2 and V is TRBV29-1; D is tentatively TRBD1 or TRBD2 (5 bases each). The CDR3 covers 15 residues. V was clipped by 3 bases and J by 3 bases, with 14 bases between them. Germline-derived CDR1 and CDR2 are SQVTM and ANQGSEA. CDR3 in amino acids: CSVDPSRGDTGELFF. The CDR3 DNA sequence: TGCAGCGTTGATCCTAGCCGAGGGGACACCGGGGAGCTGTTTTTT.

This clonotype was observed a few times. The V and J genes are TRBV28 and TRBJ1-2; D is unresolved. The germline V and J ends were trimmed by 4 bases and 2 bases, with 8 bases remaining between them. CDR3 size: 13 residues. Germline loops: CDR1 MDHEN, CDR2 SYDVKM. CDR3 in amino acids: CASSSPGNYGYTF. The CDR3 DNA reads TGTGCCAGCAGTTCCCCGGGGAACTATGGCTACACCTTC.

The J gene is TRBJ2-2, the V gene TRBV28; D is ambiguous. V was trimmed by 5 bases and J by 7 bases, leaving 14 bases between them. Germline V gives CDR1 MDHEN, CDR2 SYDVKM. The CDR3 has 14 amino acids. The CDR3 bases are TGTGCCAGCAGTCCAGGCGCAGCAAACGGGGAGCTGTTTTTT. Amino acids: CASSPGAANGELFF.

The chain carries TRBV19 and TRBJ2-5; perhaps TRBD2 as D (6 bases). The CDR3 is 17 amino acids. Looked up from germline, CDR1 is LNHDA and CDR2 is SQIVND (reference sequence). V was cut by 4 bases and J by 1 base, with 19 bases left in between. CDR3 DNA: TGTGCCAGTAGTAAATCCACTAGCACCAGCGGCCAAGAGACCCAGTACTTC. This sequence encodes CASSKSTSTSGQETQYF.

This clonotype was recorded a few times. This chain joins TRBV20-1 and TRBJ2-7; D unresolved. The CDR3 consists of 14 residues. The V gene lost 0 bases and the J gene lost 0 bases, with 9 bases spanning the gap. CDR1 and CDR2 from the germline V gene are DFQATT and SNEGSKA (reference sequence). CDR3: CSARDASFSYEQYF. The DNA of the CDR3 is TGCAGTGCTAGAGATGCATCCTTCTCCTACGAGCAGTACTTC.

CDR3 protein: CASSSGTGSGANVLTF. The CDR3 nucleotides are TGTGCCAGCAGTTCCGGGACTGGTTCTGGGGCCAACGTCCTGACTTTC. The chain joins TRBV6-5 to TRBJ2-6; a possible D gene is TRBD2 (6 bases). Trimming left V 4 bases short and J 1 base short, with 11 bases between. The CDR3 sequence is 16 residues long. Germline CDR1 is MNHEY and CDR2 is SVGAGI.

This chain uses TRBV6-5 with TRBJ2-2, with D unresolved. There are 13 residues in the CDR3. CDR1 is MNHEY, CDR2 SVGAGI, per germline. V dropped 2 bases and J dropped 3 bases, with 4 bases sitting between them. The CDR3 nucleotides read TGTGCCAGCAGTTACCGGGACACCGGGGAGCTGTTTTTT. Translation: CASSYRDTGELFF.

This chain joins TRBV20-1 and TRBJ2-1, with 13 bases lining up with TRBD2. This CDR3 is built from 16 residues. Unmatched junction bases numbered 4, after V lost 2 bases and J lost 3 bases. In germline, CDR1 is DFQATT, CDR2 SNEGSKA (reference sequence). CDR3 in DNA: TGCAGTGCTAGACCGAGACTAGCGGGAGGCTACAATGAGCAGTTCTTC. As protein: CSARPRLAGGYNEQFF.

The sample holds a few counts of this clonotype. The J gene is TRBJ2-3, the V gene TRBV7-2, with 10 nucleotides matching TRBD2. The junction had 2 bases not matched to a gene; V was cut back by 5 bases and J by 0 bases. Germline V gene sequence: CDR1 SGHTA, CDR2 FQGNSA. This CDR3 comprises 15 residues. The CDR3 DNA sequence: TGTGCCAGCAGCACGACTAGCGGGAGCACAGATACGCAGTATTTT. Its protein is CASSTTSGSTDTQYF.

In DNA form, the CDR3 reads TGTGCCAGCAGTTTTAAGGGAAGGTACACTGAAGCTTTCTTT. This gives the protein CASSFKGRYTEAFF. The genes are TRBV28 and TRBJ1-1; no clear D. V was pared by 3 bases and J by 3 bases, with 11 bases between. Germline CDR1 is MDHEN and CDR2 is SYDVKM. CDR3 length equals 14 residues. The variable domain in full, completed from reference TRBV28 and TRBJ1-1, reads DVKVTQSSRYLVKRTGEKVFLECVQDMDHENMFWYRQDPGLGLRLIYFSYDVKMKEKGDIPEGYSVSREKKERFSLILESASTNQTSMYLCASSFKGRYTEAFFGQGTRLTVV.

The chain has TRBV6-5 and TRBJ2-1; 13 bases line up with TRBD2. In germline, CDR1 is MNHEY, CDR2 SVGAGI. The CDR3 sequence is 16 residues long. V was clipped by 5 bases and J by 2 bases; unmatched bases: 3. The CDR3 reads CASSRLAGGPYNEQFF. CDR3 bases: TGTGCCAGCAGTCGACTAGCGGGAGGACCCTACAATGAGCAGTTCTTC.

This clonotype was found a few times. The chain employs TRBV20-1 and TRBJ2-7; 7 bases are a match to TRBD2. J gave up 3 bases and V 1 base, and 6 bases lay outside the gene matches. The germline V gene encodes CDR1 DFQATT and CDR2 SNEGSKA (reference sequence). The length of the CDR3 is 14 residues. The CDR3 spells CSARGRDYYYEQYF. The DNA of the CDR3 is TGCAGTGCTAGAGGCCGGGACTATTACTACGAGCAGTACTTC.

This clonotype was seen a single time. This chain joins TRBV6-5 and TRBJ2-7; perhaps TRBD2 as D (7 bases). Matching the DNA end better, TRBJ2-1 makes the J call doubtful. Germline assignment: CDR1 MNHEY and CDR2 SVGAGI. This CDR3 is built from 16 residues. The CDR3 DNA is TGTGCCAGCAGTTTGGGGGCGGGAGTCCCCTACAATGAGCAGTTCTTC. This translates into CASSLGAGVPYNEQFF.

CDR3 amino acids: CASSLTTGSNEKLFF. The CDR3, as DNA: TGTGCCAGCAGCCTGACGACAGGGAGTAATGAAAAACTGTTTTTT. The V call is TRBV7-2, the J call TRBJ1-4, with TRBD1 identical over 7 bases. The CDR3 sequence is 15 residues long. The germline CDR1 and CDR2 sequences are SGHTA and FQGNSA. V shed 5 bases, J shed 4 bases, and the junction held 7 bases outside the gene matches.